Reported below is one TCR beta chain. The sample originates from a study of cytomegalovirus exposure and HLA in healthy donors. CDR3 length: 14 residues. Trimming removed 4 bases from V and 0 bases from J, with 10 bases in between. CDR1 SGHRS and CDR2 YFSETQ come from the germline V gene. The PCR used 60 Vbeta and 13 Jbeta primers. Sequenced by immunoSEQ multiplex PCR; TCRdb stores in-frame clones only, minus some. The sample lists about 88,000 clones; more than 65% were seen once. Sequencing was performed on PBMCs. The TCR comes from a woman aged 18-35 years in good health and CMV-seropositive. This chain links TRBV5-1 with TRBJ2-5, with D perhaps TRBD1 (5 bases). This chain's CDR3 is CASSGASNQETQYF. The CDR3 DNA is TGCGCCAGCAGCGGGGCCTCAAACCAAGAGACCCAGTACTTC. The full variable domain, its missing parts supplied by reference TRBV5-1 and TRBJ2-5, is KAGVTQTPRYLIKTRGQQVTLSCSPISGHRSVSWYQQTPGQGLQFLFEYFSETQRNKGNFPGRFSGRQFSNSRSEMNVSTLELGDSALYLCASSGASNQETQYFGPGTRLLVL.